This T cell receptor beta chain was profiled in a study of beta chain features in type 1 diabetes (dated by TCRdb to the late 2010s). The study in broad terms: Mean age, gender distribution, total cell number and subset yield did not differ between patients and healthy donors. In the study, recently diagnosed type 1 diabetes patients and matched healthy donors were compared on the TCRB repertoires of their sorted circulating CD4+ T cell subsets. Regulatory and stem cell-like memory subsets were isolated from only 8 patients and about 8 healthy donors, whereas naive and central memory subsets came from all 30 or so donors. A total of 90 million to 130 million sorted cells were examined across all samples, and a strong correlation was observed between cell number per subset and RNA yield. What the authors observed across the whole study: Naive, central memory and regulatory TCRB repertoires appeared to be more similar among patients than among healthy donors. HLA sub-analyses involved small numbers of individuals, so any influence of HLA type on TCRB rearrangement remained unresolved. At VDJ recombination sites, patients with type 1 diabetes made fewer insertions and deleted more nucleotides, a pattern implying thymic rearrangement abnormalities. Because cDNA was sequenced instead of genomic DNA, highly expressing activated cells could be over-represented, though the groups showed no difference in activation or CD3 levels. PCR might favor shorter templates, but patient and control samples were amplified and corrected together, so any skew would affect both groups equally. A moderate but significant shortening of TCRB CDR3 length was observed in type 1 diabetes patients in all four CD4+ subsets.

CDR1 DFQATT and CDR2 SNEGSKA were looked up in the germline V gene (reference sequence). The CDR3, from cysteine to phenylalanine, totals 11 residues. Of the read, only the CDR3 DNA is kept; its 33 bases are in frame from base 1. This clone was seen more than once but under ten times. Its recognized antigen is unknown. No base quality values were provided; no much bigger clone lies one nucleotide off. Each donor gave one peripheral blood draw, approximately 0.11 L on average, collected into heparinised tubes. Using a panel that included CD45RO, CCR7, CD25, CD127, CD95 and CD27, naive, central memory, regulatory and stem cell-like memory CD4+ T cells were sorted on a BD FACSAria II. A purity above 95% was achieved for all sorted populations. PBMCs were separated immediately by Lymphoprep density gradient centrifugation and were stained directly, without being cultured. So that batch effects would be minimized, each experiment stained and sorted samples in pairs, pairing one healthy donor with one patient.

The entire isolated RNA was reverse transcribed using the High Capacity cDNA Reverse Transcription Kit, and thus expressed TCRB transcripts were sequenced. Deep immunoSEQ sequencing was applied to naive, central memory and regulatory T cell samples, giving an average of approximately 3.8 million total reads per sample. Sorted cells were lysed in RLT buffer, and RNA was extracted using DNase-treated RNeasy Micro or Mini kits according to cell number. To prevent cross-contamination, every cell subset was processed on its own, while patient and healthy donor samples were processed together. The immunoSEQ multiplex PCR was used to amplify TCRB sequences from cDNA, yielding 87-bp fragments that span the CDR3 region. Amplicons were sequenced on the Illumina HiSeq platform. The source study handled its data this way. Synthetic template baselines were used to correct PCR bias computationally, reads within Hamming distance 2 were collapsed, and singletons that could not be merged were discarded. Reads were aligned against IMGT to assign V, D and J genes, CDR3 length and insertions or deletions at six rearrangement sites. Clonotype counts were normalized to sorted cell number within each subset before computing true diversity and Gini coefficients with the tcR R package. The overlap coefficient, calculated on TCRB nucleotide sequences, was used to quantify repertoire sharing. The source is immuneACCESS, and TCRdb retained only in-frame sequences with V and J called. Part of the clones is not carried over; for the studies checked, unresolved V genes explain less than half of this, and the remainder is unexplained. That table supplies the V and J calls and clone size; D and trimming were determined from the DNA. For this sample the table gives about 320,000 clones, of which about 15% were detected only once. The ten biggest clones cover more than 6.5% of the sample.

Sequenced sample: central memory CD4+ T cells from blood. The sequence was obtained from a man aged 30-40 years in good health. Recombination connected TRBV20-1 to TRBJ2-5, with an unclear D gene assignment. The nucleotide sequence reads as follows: TGCACCGCCCCCTACCAAGAGACCCAGTACTTC. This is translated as CTAPYQETQYF.